This T cell receptor beta chain was captured by sequencing in a study of beta chain features in type 1 diabetes. The CDR3 is made up of 15 amino acids. Germline CDR1 reads MDHEN; CDR2 reads SYDVKM. The trim removed 1 base at V and 9 bases at J, leaving 8 bases unmatched. The study's findings and limits: More deletions and fewer insertions at VDJ junctions were found in patients with type 1 diabetes.

About this clone itself: Its antigen is unknown.

Expressed TCRB transcripts were sequenced, since all the RNA that had been isolated was reverse transcribed. Libraries were prepared by immunoSEQ multiplex PCR; TCRdb keeps only in-frame clonotypes and omits some of them. This sample has about 110,000 clones, with 40% found just once. The clonotype originates from a woman between 18 and 29 years old in good health. The chain uses TRBV28 and TRBJ1-5, with 8 bases identical to TRBD1. The sequenced sample consisted of stem cell memory CD4+ T cells from blood. CDR3 DNA sequence: TGTGCCAGCAGTTTATCTGGACAGGGCCTAAGGCCCCAGCATTTT. Encoded protein: CASSLSGQGLRPQHF.